The 18 T cell receptor beta chains below were found in one sample sequenced in a study of T cell repertoires in cytomegalovirus infection. TCRdb analysed the reads with MiXCR anew, one entry per CDR3 protein. The table lists approximately 300,000 distinct CDR3 sequences, 20% to 25% of them singletons. These TCRs' antigens remain unknown. The source was cultured PBMCs, collected from culture after CMV antigen stimulation. These receptors came from a human donor in good health (CMV status not recorded). Some clones in this sample may be carry-over from other donors' samples.

This clonotype has more than one count but fewer than ten. The V and J genes are TRBV7-9 and TRBJ2-5; TRBD1 or TRBD2 may be the D gene (5 bases each). This CDR3 is built from 15 residues. The germline gives CDR1 SEHNR, CDR2 FQNEAQ (reference sequence). V gave up 5 bases and J gave up 4 bases, with 17 bases separating them. The CDR3 sequence: CASSLREGSTETQYF. The CDR3 DNA reads as TGTGCCAGCAGCCTTAGAGAGGGGTCAACAGAGACCCAGTACTTC. The full variable domain, in which reference TRBV7-9 and TRBJ2-5 provide the parts outside the CDR3, is DTGVSQNPRHKITKRGQNVTFRCDPISEHNRLYWYRQTLGQGPEFLTYFQNEAQLEKSRLLSDRFSAERPKGSFSTLEIQRTEQGDSAMYLCASSLREGSTETQYFGPGTRLLVL.

This clonotype was seen a handful of times. The V gene is TRBV20-1, the J gene TRBJ2-1; D might be TRBD2 (6 bases). The CDR3 has 14 amino acids. Germline CDR1 reads DFQATT; CDR2 reads SNEGSKA (reference sequence). V gave up 2 bases and J gave up 2 bases, with 10 bases separating them. In DNA form, the CDR3 reads TGCAGTGCTAGACCCGGGGGACCCTACAATGAGCAGTTCTTC. It encodes CSARPGGPYNEQFF.

This clonotype was recorded many times. V gene TRBV7-6 combines with J gene TRBJ1-5; D is uncertain. The CDR3 has 17 residues. Germline V gene sequence: CDR1 SGHVS, CDR2 FNYEAQ. V was clipped by 4 bases and J by 5 bases, with 21 bases between them. The CDR3 DNA sequence: TGTGCCAGCAGCTCAGCAAGATGGGATCGCCCTCATCAGCCCCAGCATTTT. The encoded protein is CASSSARWDRPHQPQHF.

In DNA form, the CDR3 reads TGTGCCAGCAGACGAGCCAACACTGAAGCTTTCTTT. Translated, it gives CASRRANTEAFF. The chain joins TRBV27 to TRBJ1-1; no clear D. Germline CDR1 is MNHEY and CDR2 is SMNVEV (reference sequence). V dropped 6 bases and J dropped 2 bases, with 7 bases sitting between them. The CDR3 contains 12 residues.

The chain links TRBV7-2 to TRBJ1-3; 8 nucleotides match TRBD1. This CDR3 region has 15 residues. Germline V gene sequence: CDR1 SGHTA, CDR2 FQGNSA. V trimming: 4 bases; J trimming: 6 bases; junction bases outside the gene matches: 8. The CDR3 DNA sequence: TGTGCCAGCAGCTCCGACAGGGGTTCAGTAAACACCATATATTTT. Amino acid sequence: CASSSDRGSVNTIYF. Complete variable domain (other parts from reference TRBV7-2 and TRBJ1-3): GAGVSQSPSNKVTEKGKDVELRCDPISGHTALYWYRQSLGQGLEFLIYFQGNSAPDKSGLPSDRFSAERTGGSVSTLTIQRTQQEDSAVYLCASSSDRGSVNTIYFGEGSWLTVV.

The sample holds many counts of this clonotype. The rearrangement links TRBV4-3 to TRBJ2-1, with 11 bases matching TRBD2. The V gene's germline CDR1 is LGHNA and CDR2 YSLEER. V dropped 0 bases and J dropped 4; count of bases not matched to a gene: 14. The CDR3 contains 20 residues. The CDR3 DNA is TGCGCCAGCAGCCAAGATCCCTATTCCAAGACTAGCGGGACTTACAATGAGCAGTTCTTC. Translating it yields CASSQDPYSKTSGTYNEQFF.

The J gene is TRBJ1-1, the V gene TRBV4-2, with D perhaps TRBD1 (5 bases). Trimming shortened V by 0 bases and J by 4 bases, and 12 bases separated the two germline ends. Germline V lookup: CDR1 LGHNA, CDR2 YNFKEQ. This CDR3 is 15 amino acids long. In DNA, the CDR3 is TGTGCCAGCAGCCAAGATCCAGGGTTGGCCACTGAAGCTTTCTTT. Amino acids: CASSQDPGLATEAFF.

Remarks on this clonotype: One end of the junction is discordant with germline, which a read error may explain. The chain links TRBV12-3 or TRBV12-4 to TRBJ2-2; a possible D gene is TRBD2 (5 bases). The CDR3 is 14 amino acids. CDR3 bases: TGTGCCAGCAGTTTGATGAGTAACACCGGGAAGCTGTTTTTT. It encodes CASSLMSNTGKLFF.

V and J are TRBV19 and TRBJ2-1, with 11 bases lining up with TRBD2. The germline CDR1 and CDR2 sequences are LNHDA and SQIVND (reference sequence). The CDR3 totals 14 residues. V shed 4 bases and J 9 bases; nucleotides not matched to a gene: 5. CDR3 in amino acids: CASSTLAGGGEQFF. The CDR3 DNA reads as TGTGCCAGTAGTACCCTAGCGGGAGGAGGTGAGCAGTTCTTC.

V gene TRBV20-1 combines with J gene TRBJ2-1; perhaps TRBD2 as D (5 bases). The V end lost 3 bases, the J end lost 8 bases, and 14 bases lay between the germline ends. CDR1 DFQATT and CDR2 SNEGSKA come from the germline V gene (reference sequence). CDR3 size: 13 residues. The CDR3: CSASHGIRDEQFF. For the CDR3, the DNA is TGCAGTGCTAGTCACGGGATTCGGGATGAGCAGTTCTTC.

The chain employs TRBV6-2 or TRBV6-3 and TRBJ1-5; the match to TRBD1 covers 7 bases. V lost 5 bases, J lost 5 bases, and 3 bases stayed unmatched. CDR1 is MNHEY and CDR2 is SVGEGT in the germline V gene. The CDR3 has 13 residues. Here the CDR3 DNA reads TGTGCCAGCAGTAGACAGGGACATCAGCCCCAGCATTTT. It translates to CASSRQGHQPQHF.

This clonotype has a handful of counts. The chain is built from TRBV12-3 or TRBV12-4 and TRBJ2-5; D ambiguous. The V end lost 3 bases, the J end lost 5 bases, and 10 bases lay between the germline ends. This CDR3 contains 13 residues. The CDR3 DNA sequence: TGTGCCAGCAGTTTGATGGGTGGGGAGACCCAGTACTTC. This encodes CASSLMGGETQYF.

This clonotype was recorded a few times. The rearrangement links TRBV6-1 to TRBJ2-6; D is perhaps TRBD1 or TRBD2 (5 bases each). The CDR3 extends over 15 amino acids. V lost 4 bases to trimming and J lost 8 bases, with 15 bases between them. Germline V gene lookup returns CDR1 MNHNS and CDR2 SASEGT. This chain's CDR3 is CASSAGTYTPNVLTF. The CDR3 coding sequence is TGTGCCAGCAGTGCCGGGACCTATACACCCAACGTCCTGACTTTC.

Points on this clonotype: Being one base from a much bigger clone, this may be a read error. The chain carries TRBV5-5 and TRBJ1-5; possible D gene TRBD1, 5 bases. Germline assignment: CDR1 SGHKS and CDR2 YYEKEE (reference sequence). This CDR3 comprises 14 residues. The CDR3 nucleotides read TGTCCCAGCAGCTTGTGGGGGAGCAATCAGCCCCAGCATTTT. This sequence encodes CPSSLWGSNQPQHF.

The chain uses TRBV18 and TRBJ1-4, with D maybe TRBD1 (6 bases). The V end was cut by 0 bases, the J end by 5 bases, with 16 bases between. The germline gives CDR1 KGHSH, CDR2 LQKENI. The CDR3 loop spans 17 amino acids. The DNA for the CDR3 is TGTGCCAGCTCACCACCGAACGCCGGGACACCGAATGAAAAACTGTTTTTT. Amino acids: CASSPPNAGTPNEKLFF.

This clonotype has a handful of counts. V gene TRBV7-6 combines with J gene TRBJ2-1, with 7 positions matching TRBD2. The CDR3 spans 15 residues. CDR1 is SGHVS, CDR2 FNYEAQ, per germline. Losses at the gene ends were 4 bases for V and 6 bases for J; bases not matched to a gene: 9. The CDR3 DNA is TGTGCCAGCAGCTCTGGACTAGTCAACTTCAATGAGCAGTTCTTC. Translation: CASSSGLVNFNEQFF.

The chain uses TRBV27 and TRBJ2-1, with D maybe TRBD2 (5 bases). V was pared by 5 bases and J by 7 bases, with 21 bases between. Germline loops: CDR1 MNHEY, CDR2 SMNVEV (reference sequence). The CDR3 totals 16 residues. The chain's CDR3 is CASSLAGPPGWNEQFF. The CDR3 bases are TGTGCCAGCAGTCTTGCGGGCCCCCCCGGATGGAATGAGCAGTTCTTC.

The V call is TRBV28, the J call TRBJ2-1; 10 bases match TRBD1. V gave up 5 bases and J gave up 7 bases; unmatched junction bases: 5. There are 14 residues in the CDR3. Germline values: CDR1 MDHEN, CDR2 SYDVKM. In DNA, the CDR3 is TGTGCCAGCAGTGAGACAGGGGGCGGAAATGAGCAGTTCTTC. This gives the protein CASSETGGGNEQFF.